The present T cell receptor beta chain was sequenced within a study of blood T cell repertoires in COVID-19. Study information: Researchers got acute and convalescent COVID-19 samples from the United States, Italy and Spain.

The CDR3 loop spans 14 amino acids. Trimming took off 4 bases at V and 4 bases at J, with 11 bases between the two ends. Germline V gene data show CDR1 as MNHEY and CDR2 as SVGAGI. Original processing methods: Estimates of nucleated cell counts were drawn from the amplification of reference gene primers. Assay used: immunoSEQ multiplex PCR; TCRdb lists only in-frame clones, some missing. The V and J calls and clone size were taken over from that table, and D and trimming were inferred from the DNA. Among about 110,000 clones listed, 70% to 90% were seen once. The V gene is TRBV6-5, the J gene TRBJ2-1; no reliable D call. This sequence was found in a man aged 45-65 years with active or convalescent COVID-19. Material for sequencing was peripheral blood. CDR3 nucleotides: TGTGCCAGCAGTTTCTCGCGGATTTACAATGAGCAGTTCTTC. Amino acid sequence: CASSFSRIYNEQFF.